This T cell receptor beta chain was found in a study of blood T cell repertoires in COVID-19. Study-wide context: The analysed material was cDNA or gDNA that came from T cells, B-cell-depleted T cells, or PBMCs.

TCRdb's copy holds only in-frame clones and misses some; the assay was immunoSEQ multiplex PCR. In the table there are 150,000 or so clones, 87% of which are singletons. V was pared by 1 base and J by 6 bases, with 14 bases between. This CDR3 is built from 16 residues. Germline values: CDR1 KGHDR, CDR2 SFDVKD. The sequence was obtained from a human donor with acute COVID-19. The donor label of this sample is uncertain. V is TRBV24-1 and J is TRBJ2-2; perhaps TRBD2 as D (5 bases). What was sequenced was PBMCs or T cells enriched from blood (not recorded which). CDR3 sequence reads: CATSDLLGSSPGELFF. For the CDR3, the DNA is TGTGCCACCAGTGATTTATTGGGGAGTTCGCCCGGGGAGCTGTTTTTT.